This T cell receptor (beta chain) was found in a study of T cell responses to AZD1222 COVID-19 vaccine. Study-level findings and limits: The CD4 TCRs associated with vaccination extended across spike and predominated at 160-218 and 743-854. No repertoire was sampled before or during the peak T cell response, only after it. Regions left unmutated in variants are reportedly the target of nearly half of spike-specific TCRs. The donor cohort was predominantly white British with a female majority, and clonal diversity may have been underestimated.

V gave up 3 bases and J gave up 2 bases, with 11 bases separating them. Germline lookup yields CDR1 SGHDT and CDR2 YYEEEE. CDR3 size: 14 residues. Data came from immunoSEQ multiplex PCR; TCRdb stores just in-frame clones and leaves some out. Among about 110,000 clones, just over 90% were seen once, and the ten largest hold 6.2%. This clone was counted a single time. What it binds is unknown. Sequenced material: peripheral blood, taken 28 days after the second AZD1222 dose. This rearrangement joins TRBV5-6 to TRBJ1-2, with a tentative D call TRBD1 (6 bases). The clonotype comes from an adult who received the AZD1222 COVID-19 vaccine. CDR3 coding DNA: TGTGCCAGCAGCTCACAGGGAGGGAACTATGGCTACACCTTC. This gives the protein CASSSQGGNYGYTF.